This passage covers 18 T cell receptor beta chains from one sample sequenced in a study of regulatory T cells in long-lasting Graves disease. The time point: persistent/refractory GD, antithyroid drugs over 5 years with positive TRAb. RNA from PBMCs was the source of the TCR library. Sequencing libraries for TCR beta were prepared with iRepertoire HTBI primers and Arm-PCR of CDR3 regions. TCRdb passed the multiplex PCR reads through MiXCR, listing each CDR3 protein once. The sample records some 440,000 distinct CDR3 sequences, around 21% being singletons. The sample was peripheral blood mononuclear cells (PBMCs), taken when the disease was refractory, from a patient treated with antithyroid drugs. The receptors stem from a female donor with Graves disease.

Many counts were recorded for this clonotype. This sequence joins TRBV18 and TRBJ1-2, with 7 bases lining up with TRBD1. The CDR3 runs 13 residues. Germline CDR1 and CDR2: KGHSH and LQKENI. V gave up 1 base and J gave up 12 bases; unmatched junction bases: 8. The CDR3 bases are TGTGCCAGCTCACCACAGGACAGGCGGGGCGACACCTTC. It is translated as CASSPQDRRGDTF.

The rearrangement joins TRBV6-2 or TRBV6-3 to TRBJ2-7, with D unresolved. The CDR3 has 16 amino acids. Germline values: CDR1 MNHEY, CDR2 SVGEGT. The V end lost 0 bases, the J end lost 0 bases, and 12 bases lay between the germline ends. The CDR3 protein is CASSYSPTSLSYEQYF. CDR3 nucleotides: TGTGCCAGCAGTTACTCGCCCACCTCGCTCTCCTACGAGCAGTACTTC.

This clonotype was picked up many times. The chain couples TRBV28 to TRBJ1-1; TRBD1 agrees at 8 bases. CDR1 and CDR2 from the germline V gene are MDHEN and SYDVKM. Trimming at V came to 5 bases and at J to 3 bases, leaving 5 bases not matched to a gene. This CDR3 is 14 amino acids long. The CDR3 reads CASSPRDRHTEAFF. For the CDR3, the DNA is TGTGCCAGCAGTCCCCGGGACAGGCACACTGAAGCTTTCTTT.

The chain employs TRBV7-9 and TRBJ2-6; the D call may be TRBD1 or TRBD2 (5 bases each). Trimming removed 4 bases at V and 3 bases at J, with 13 bases between. Germline V gene sequence: CDR1 SEHNR, CDR2 FQNEAQ (reference sequence). The CDR3 runs to 16 residues. CDR3 region: CASSYPGLGGANVLTF. CDR3 sequence (DNA): TGTGCCAGCAGCTACCCGGGGCTGGGTGGGGCCAACGTCCTGACTTTC.

V is TRBV10-3 and J is TRBJ2-2; D is ambiguous. CDR1 is ENHRY and CDR2 is SYGVKD in the germline V gene. There are 13 residues in the CDR3. Trimming took 8 bases from V and 4 from J, leaving 11 bases between them. DNA of the CDR3: TGTGCCATCCTACGTTCGGCCACCGGGGAGCTGTTTTTT. It yields the protein CAILRSATGELFF.

The gene calls are TRBV10-3 and TRBJ1-2; 9 bases agree with TRBD1. Germline CDR1 is ENHRY and CDR2 is SYGVKD. This CDR3 is 13 amino acids long. V shed 8 bases and J 8 bases; nucleotides not matched to a gene: 9. The CDR3 loop reads CAIGRDRESGYTF. The CDR3 DNA reads as TGTGCCATCGGACGGGACAGGGAGTCCGGCTACACCTTC.

This clonotype was detected many times. This rearrangement joins TRBV11-2 to TRBJ2-7, with 9 bases identical to TRBD2. V gave up 1 base and J gave up 4 bases; unmatched junction bases: 2. CDR1 is SGHAT, CDR2 FQNNGV, per germline. This CDR3 has 14 amino acids. The DNA for the CDR3 is TGTGCCAGCAGCTTAGGCGGGAGGGGGTACGAGCAGTACTTC. It encodes CASSLGGRGYEQYF.

This clonotype was observed many times. The gene calls are TRBV20-1 and TRBJ1-2, with 10 bases matching TRBD1. CDR1 is DFQATT, CDR2 SNEGSKA, per germline (reference sequence). This CDR3 is built from 15 residues. After removal of 0 bases from V and 6 bases from J, the junction contained 7 bases not matched to a gene. This CDR3 is CSARERDRGLDGYTF. For the CDR3, the DNA is TGCAGTGCTAGAGAGAGGGACAGGGGCCTTGATGGCTACACCTTC.

This chain uses TRBV27 with TRBJ1-6, with 8 positions matching TRBD1. CDR1 is MNHEY and CDR2 is SMNVEV in the germline V gene (reference sequence). The length of the CDR3 is 14 residues. V lost 3 bases, J lost 8 bases, and 3 bases stayed unmatched. CDR3 residues: CASSLIRGHSPLHF. The CDR3 region has the DNA TGTGCCAGCAGTTTGATCAGGGGGCATTCACCCCTCCACTTT.

Only a few counts were recorded for this clonotype. The chain combines TRBV9 with TRBJ1-1; unclear D gene. CDR1 is SGDLS and CDR2 is YYNGEE in the germline V gene. The CDR3 has 13 residues. The germline V and J ends were trimmed by 0 bases and 10 bases, with 13 bases remaining between them. This CDR3 reads CASSVGADWVAFF. CDR3 DNA: TGTGCCAGCAGCGTAGGGGCGGATTGGGTAGCTTTCTTT.

This clonotype appeared a few times. V gene TRBV12-3 or TRBV12-4 combines with J gene TRBJ2-3; D is ambiguous. V was cut by 6 bases and J by 0 bases, with 13 bases left in between. The CDR3 loop spans 15 amino acids. The CDR3 spells CASSPDVPSTDTQYF. For the CDR3, the DNA is TGTGCCAGCAGCCCAGATGTGCCCAGCACAGATACGCAGTATTTT.

The rearrangement uses TRBV5-6 and TRBJ2-3; either TRBD1 or TRBD2 may supply D (6 bases each). CDR1 and CDR2 from the germline V gene are SGHDT and YYEEEE. This CDR3 spans 14 amino acids. Between the trimmed V and J ends, which lost 4 bases and 6 bases, there was a span of 15 bases. The chain's CDR3 is CASSMRGTLDTQYF. DNA of the CDR3: TGTGCCAGCAGCATGCGCGGGACACTGGATACGCAGTATTTT.

The CDR3 reads CASSLGWGQGPYEQYF. The CDR3 bases are TGCGCCAGCAGCTTGGGTTGGGGACAGGGACCCTACGAGCAGTACTTC. The chain uses TRBV5-1 and TRBJ2-7, with 9 bases lining up with TRBD1. Germline V CDR1 and CDR2: SGHRS, YFSETQ. The ends lost 0 bases at V and 2 bases at J; junction bases unmatched: 6. This CDR3 comprises 16 residues.

V is TRBV6-1 and J is TRBJ2-2, with 8 bases matching TRBD2. CDR3 length equals 16 residues. V shed 6 bases and J 3 bases; nucleotides not matched to a gene: 9. Per germline, CDR1 MNHNS and CDR2 SASEGT. In nucleotides, the CDR3 is TGTGCCAGCAGGGACACCGGGAGGGTGCACACCGGGGAGCTGTTTTTT. The encoded protein is CASRDTGRVHTGELFF.

In the case of this clonotype: A read error may produce the germline difference seen at one junction end. The CDR3 nucleotides are TGTGCCAGCAGCCAAGTACCCGCCTACGAGCAGTGCTTC. Encoded protein: CASSQVPAYEQCF. V is TRBV3-1 and J is TRBJ2-7; no firm D call. Germline loops: CDR1 LGHDT, CDR2 YNNKEL (reference sequence). This CDR3 comprises 13 residues.

With respect to this clonotype: The junction shows a germline mismatch at one end, possibly a read error. The chain uses TRBV5-1 and TRBJ2-7, with a tentative D call TRBD2 (6 bases). Germline CDR1 reads SGHRS; CDR2 reads YFSETQ. This CDR3 contains 15 residues. The CDR3, as DNA: TGCGCCAGCAGCTTGCGGAGGGACTCCACCTACGAGCGGTACTTC. It translates to CASSLRRDSTYERYF.

As regards this clonotype: This may be a read error: a much more frequent sequence differs by one nucleotide. J is TRBJ2-3 and V is TRBV28, with 7 bases fitting TRBD1. The CDR3 covers 17 residues. Germline V gene lookup returns CDR1 MDHEN and CDR2 SYDVKM. CDR3 nucleotide sequence: TGTGCCAGCAATTTACCGACAGGGCCAACTAGCACAGATACGCAGTATTTT. Its protein product is CASNLPTGPTSTDTQYF.

This clonotype was recorded at least ten times. The V and J genes are TRBV5-8 and TRBJ2-5, with 7 bases matching TRBD2. Germline CDR1 reads SGHTS; CDR2 reads YDEGEE. The CDR3 covers 14 residues. V lost 6 bases to trimming and J lost 3 bases; unmatched junction nucleotides: 8. CDR3 sequence reads: CASNRGDYKETQYF. The CDR3 DNA reads TGTGCCAGCAACCGGGGGGACTACAAAGAGACCCAGTACTTC.